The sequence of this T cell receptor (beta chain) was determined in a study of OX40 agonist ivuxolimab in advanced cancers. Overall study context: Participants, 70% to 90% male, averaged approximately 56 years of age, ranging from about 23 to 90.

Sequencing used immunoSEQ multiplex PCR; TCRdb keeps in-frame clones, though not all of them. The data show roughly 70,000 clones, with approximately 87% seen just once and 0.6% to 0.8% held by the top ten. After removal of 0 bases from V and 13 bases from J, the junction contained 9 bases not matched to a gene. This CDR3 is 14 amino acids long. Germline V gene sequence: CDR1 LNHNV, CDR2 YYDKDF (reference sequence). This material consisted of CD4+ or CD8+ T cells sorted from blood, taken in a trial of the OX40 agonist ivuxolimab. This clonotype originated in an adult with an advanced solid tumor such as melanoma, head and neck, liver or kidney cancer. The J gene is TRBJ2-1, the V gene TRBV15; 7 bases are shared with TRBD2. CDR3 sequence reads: CATSRDPDGGRQFF. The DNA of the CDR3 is TGTGCCACCAGCAGAGATCCGGACGGGGGGAGACAGTTCTTC.